This is a list of T cell receptor beta chains from one sample in a study of T-cell memory formation after mild COVID-19. Using its own MiXCR run on the 5' RACE reads, TCRdb lists one record per CDR3 protein. The sample has about 200,000 distinct CDR3 sequences; over 9% are singletons. Specimen: PBMCs or a T cell subset sorted from them (not recorded which). The source of these receptors is a man younger than 35 who had mild COVID-19 (a few samples of this study predate the infection). Cell type and time point are not known. CDR3s include the opening cysteine and the closing phenylalanine or tryptophan. Each record gives: J gene, V gene, clone size, D gene, CDR3 DNA, CDR3 protein. A D gene is named only where the DNA matches it firmly. A row's size may be missing; if present it is once, few, many or a size class.

j_gene: TRBJ2-5; v_gene: TRBV11-2; abundance: -; d_gene: -; CDR3nt: TGTGCCAGCAGACCACCGGGACAAAGGGAGACCCAGTACTTC; CDR3aa: CASRPPGQRETQYF
j_gene: TRBJ1-5; v_gene: TRBV19; abundance: few; d_gene: -; CDR3nt: TGTGCCAGTAGTGCCGGACAGAATAGCAATCAGCCCCAGCATTTT; CDR3aa: CASSAGQNSNQPQHF
j_gene: TRBJ1-5; v_gene: TRBV7-2; abundance: -; d_gene: TRBD1; CDR3nt: TGTGCCAGCAGCCTACCTGACAGGGGAATTCAGCCCCAGCATTTT; CDR3aa: CASSLPDRGIQPQHF
j_gene: TRBJ2-5; v_gene: TRBV28; abundance: few; d_gene: TRBD1; CDR3nt: TGTGCCAGCGCCCCCGGGGGACAGGGGGCTCGAGAGACCCAGTACTTC; CDR3aa: CASAPGGQGARETQYF
j_gene: TRBJ2-5; v_gene: TRBV5-4; abundance: -; d_gene: TRBD1; CDR3nt: TGTGCCAGCAGCCCCCCCGACAGGGCTATGGAGACCCAGTACTTC; CDR3aa: CASSPPDRAMETQYF
j_gene: TRBJ2-5; v_gene: TRBV29-1; abundance: -; d_gene: TRBD1; CDR3nt: TGCAGCGCCCGGGACAGCTTAGAGACCCAGTACTTC; CDR3aa: CSARDSLETQYF
j_gene: TRBJ1-2; v_gene: TRBV6-5; abundance: few; d_gene: TRBD1; CDR3nt: TGTGCCAGCAGTTCCGGGACAGGGGGTAACTATGGCTACACCTTC; CDR3aa: CASSSGTGGNYGYTF
j_gene: TRBJ2-2; v_gene: TRBV5-1; abundance: many; d_gene: -; CDR3nt: TGCGCCAGCAGCCCCAGCGGCACCGGGGAGCTGTTTTTT; CDR3aa: CASSPSGTGELFF
j_gene: TRBJ1-1; v_gene: TRBV7-3; abundance: -; d_gene: TRBD1; CDR3nt: TGTGCCAGCAGCTTACCGGGACAGCACACTGAAGCTTTCTTT; CDR3aa: CASSLPGQHTEAFF
j_gene: TRBJ1-2; v_gene: TRBV7-9; abundance: few; d_gene: -; CDR3nt: TGTGCCAGCAGCCTGGAGGAATATGGCTACACCTTC; CDR3aa: CASSLEEYGYTF
j_gene: TRBJ2-1; v_gene: TRBV20-1; abundance: -; d_gene: -; CDR3nt: TGCAGTGCTAGAGATGTTGGGAGCTACAATGAGCAGTTCTTC; CDR3aa: CSARDVGSYNEQFF
j_gene: TRBJ1-6; v_gene: TRBV5-1; abundance: few; d_gene: -; CDR3nt: TGCGCCAGCAGCGACGTGACAGGATATAATTCACCCCTCCACTTT; CDR3aa: CASSDVTGYNSPLHF
j_gene: TRBJ2-3; v_gene: TRBV5-1; abundance: few; d_gene: -; CDR3nt: TGCGCCAGCGCCCCCAGAAGCACAGATACGCAGTATTTT; CDR3aa: CASAPRSTDTQYF
j_gene: TRBJ1-5; v_gene: TRBV2; abundance: few; d_gene: -; CDR3nt: TGTGCCAGCAGTGACAATCAGCCCCAGCATTTT; CDR3aa: CASSDNQPQHF
j_gene: TRBJ2-1; v_gene: TRBV5-4; abundance: few; d_gene: TRBD1; CDR3nt: TGTGCCAGCAGCGGGGGACAGGGGTACAATGAGCAGTTCTTC; CDR3aa: CASSGGQGYNEQFF
j_gene: TRBJ1-6; v_gene: TRBV30; abundance: few; d_gene: -; CDR3nt: TGTGCCTGGAGTGTATACGAGAATTCACCCCTCCACTTT; CDR3aa: CAWSVYENSPLHF
j_gene: TRBJ2-6; v_gene: TRBV12-3/TRBV12-4; abundance: many; d_gene: -; CDR3nt: TGCGCCAGCAGCTTAAGAACCTCTGGGGCCAACGTCCTGACTTTC; CDR3aa: CASSLRTSGANVLTF
j_gene: TRBJ2-5; v_gene: TRBV5-1; abundance: few; d_gene: -; CDR3nt: TGCGCCAGCAGCAACCTCGGGGCGGTCCAAGAGACCCAGTACTTC; CDR3aa: CASSNLGAVQETQYF
j_gene: TRBJ1-5; v_gene: TRBV28; abundance: -; d_gene: -; CDR3nt: TGTGCCAGCAGCCCTGACAGGCGCCATAATCAGCCCCAGCATTTT; CDR3aa: CASSPDRRHNQPQHF
j_gene: TRBJ2-1; v_gene: TRBV14; abundance: few; d_gene: -; CDR3nt: TGTGCCAGCAGCCAAGAATATTGGGGGACCGACAATGAGCAGTTCTTC; CDR3aa: CASSQEYWGTDNEQFF
j_gene: TRBJ1-6; v_gene: TRBV27; abundance: -; d_gene: -; CDR3nt: TGTGCCAGCGGGCGGAGTAGCTCACCCCTCCACTTT; CDR3aa: CASGRSSSPLHF
j_gene: TRBJ1-2; v_gene: TRBV7-2; abundance: many; d_gene: -; CDR3nt: TGTGCCAGCAGCCCGGACAGTTATGGCTACACCTTC; CDR3aa: CASSPDSYGYTF
j_gene: TRBJ1-3; v_gene: TRBV12-3/TRBV12-4; abundance: -; d_gene: -; CDR3nt: TGTGCCAGCGACGGCCGAGCGGCGAACACCATATATTTT; CDR3aa: CASDGRAANTIYF
j_gene: TRBJ1-1; v_gene: TRBV3-1; abundance: -; d_gene: -; CDR3nt: TGTGCCAGCAGCCGAAGGTACCGGCGGCGGATGAACACTGAAGCTTTCTTT; CDR3aa: CASSRRYRRRMNTEAFF
j_gene: TRBJ2-1; v_gene: TRBV10-3; abundance: -; d_gene: TRBD2; CDR3nt: TGTGCCATCAGTGAGGGAACTAGCGGGGGGAGGAATGAGCAGTTCTTC; CDR3aa: CAISEGTSGGRNEQFF
j_gene: TRBJ2-5; v_gene: TRBV20-1; abundance: many; d_gene: TRBD2; CDR3nt: TGCAGTGCTAGGGCGGGGGGTCTAAAAGAGACCCAGTACTTC; CDR3aa: CSARAGGLKETQYF
j_gene: TRBJ1-5; v_gene: TRBV6-6; abundance: many; d_gene: -; CDR3nt: TGTGCCAGCACCCAAGACAGGCATAGCAATCAGCCCCAGCATTTT; CDR3aa: CASTQDRHSNQPQHF
j_gene: TRBJ1-4; v_gene: TRBV6-2/TRBV6-3; abundance: many; d_gene: -; CDR3nt: TGTGCCAGCAGACGTCCCACACAGGGTGAAAAACTGTTTTTT; CDR3aa: CASRRPTQGEKLFF
j_gene: TRBJ1-1; v_gene: TRBV10-3; abundance: -; d_gene: -; CDR3nt: TGTGCCATCAAACCGGGACAAAGTAACACTGAAGCTTTCTTT; CDR3aa: CAIKPGQSNTEAFF
j_gene: TRBJ2-5; v_gene: TRBV4-1; abundance: -; d_gene: -; CDR3nt: TGCGCCAGCAGCCAAGAATACACCCTATCGCGAGATGGGACCCAGTACTTC; CDR3aa: CASSQEYTLSRDGTQYF
j_gene: TRBJ2-1; v_gene: TRBV6-5; abundance: -; d_gene: TRBD2; CDR3nt: TGTGCCAGCAGTTACGCCGTCGCGGGGGGGCGTCGTGAGCAGTTCTTC; CDR3aa: CASSYAVAGGRREQFF
j_gene: TRBJ1-6; v_gene: TRBV4-3; abundance: -; d_gene: -; CDR3nt: TGCGCCAGCAGCCAAGTTGGGGGCCCCACGGGAGGGTCACCCCTCCACTTT; CDR3aa: CASSQVGGPTGGSPLHF
j_gene: TRBJ2-5; v_gene: TRBV24-1; abundance: once; d_gene: -; CDR3nt: TGTGTCACCAGTGACCGTTCCAGCCAGGGAGGAGGCGCGACCCAGTACTTC; CDR3aa: CVTSDRSSQGGGATQYF
j_gene: TRBJ2-5; v_gene: TRBV6-5; abundance: -; d_gene: -; CDR3nt: TGTGCCAGCAGTTACTCGATCAGGGGCGAGACCCAGTACTTC; CDR3aa: CASSYSIRGETQYF
j_gene: TRBJ2-7; v_gene: TRBV12-3/TRBV12-4; abundance: few; d_gene: -; CDR3nt: TGTGCCAGCAGTTCCACTAGTTACTCCTACGAGCAGTACTTC; CDR3aa: CASSSTSYSYEQYF
j_gene: TRBJ1-5; v_gene: TRBV24-1; abundance: -; d_gene: -; CDR3nt: TGTGCCACACAATCTAGGAACAATCAGCCCCAGCATTTT; CDR3aa: CATQSRNNQPQHF
j_gene: TRBJ2-5; v_gene: TRBV7-2; abundance: -; d_gene: TRBD1; CDR3nt: TGTGCCAGCAGCCCGACGGACAGGCCCCAGTACTTC; CDR3aa: CASSPTDRPQYF
j_gene: TRBJ2-3; v_gene: TRBV7-8; abundance: -; d_gene: -; CDR3nt: TGTGCCAGCAGCCACCATACAGATACGCAGTATTTT; CDR3aa: CASSHHTDTQYF
j_gene: TRBJ1-5; v_gene: TRBV6-2/TRBV6-3; abundance: few; d_gene: TRBD1; CDR3nt: TGTGCCAGCACAGGACAGGGGCATCAGCCCCAGCATTTT; CDR3aa: CASTGQGHQPQHF
j_gene: TRBJ2-3; v_gene: TRBV15; abundance: few; d_gene: -; CDR3nt: TGTGCCACCAGCCCCTCCGGCGGCCTTGGCGCAGATACGCAGTATTTT; CDR3aa: CATSPSGGLGADTQYF
j_gene: TRBJ1-5; v_gene: TRBV27; abundance: -; d_gene: -; CDR3nt: TGTGCCAGCAGTTTACCCCGACTCGATGGTCAGCCCCAGCATTTT; CDR3aa: CASSLPRLDGQPQHF
j_gene: TRBJ2-3; v_gene: TRBV4-1; abundance: few; d_gene: TRBD1; CDR3nt: TGCGCCAGCAGCCTTCCGGGACAGGGGTCTGATACGCAGTATTTT; CDR3aa: CASSLPGQGSDTQYF